These 15 T cell receptor beta chains share one sample of origin, sequenced in a study of technical replicates of blood from several donors. Some clones are missing from TCRdb's copy, which holds only in-frame ones; the method was immunoSEQ multiplex PCR. Of some 13,000 clones in the sample, nearly 80% were seen once. The sample comprised PBMCs. The receptors here all came from a human donor in good health.

The chain combines TRBV19 with TRBJ2-5, with TRBD2 matching over 7 bases. In germline, CDR1 is LNHDA, CDR2 SQIVND (reference sequence). CDR3 length: 15 residues. V shed 5 bases and J 5 bases; nucleotides not matched to a gene: 11. CDR3 coding DNA: TGTGCCAGTAGTGCCTTTTTGGGGGGGAAGGAGACCCAGTACTTC. Amino acids: CASSAFLGGKETQYF.

CDR3 amino acids: CASSRDREMRQPQHF. The CDR3 DNA reads as TGTGCCAGCAGCAGGGACAGGGAGATGAGACAGCCCCAGCATTTT. The chain links TRBV4-2 to TRBJ1-5; 9 bases are a match to TRBD1. This CDR3 comprises 15 residues. Losses at the gene ends were 5 bases for V and 7 bases for J; bases not matched to a gene: 9. Germline CDR1 and CDR2: LGHNA and YNFKEQ.

The chain is built from TRBV28 and TRBJ2-3; 11 bases agree with TRBD2. The ends lost 4 bases at V and 7 bases at J; junction bases unmatched: 7. Germline CDR1 is MDHEN and CDR2 is SYDVKM. The CDR3 has 15 residues. CDR3 residues: CASSYVAGGLYTQYF. The CDR3 coding sequence is TGTGCCAGCAGTTATGTAGCGGGAGGGCTTTATACGCAGTATTTT. Full variable domain (rest looked up from reference TRBV28 and TRBJ2-3): DVKVTQSSRYLVKRTGEKVFLECVQDMDHENMFWYRQDPGLGLRLIYFSYDVKMKEKGDIPEGYSVSREKKERFSLILESASTNQTSMYLCASSYVAGGLYTQYFGPGTRLTVL.

This clone was recorded a few times. The chain carries TRBV6-1 and TRBJ2-7; TRBD2 agrees at 8 bases. The CDR3 has 14 residues. The germline gives CDR1 MNHNS, CDR2 SASEGT. V shed 1 base and J 3 bases; nucleotides not matched to a gene: 2. The CDR3, as DNA: TGTGCCAGCAGTGAAGAAGGGACTAGCTACGAGCAGTACTTC. Its protein is CASSEEGTSYEQYF.

The chain links TRBV6-1 to TRBJ2-5; TRBD2 agrees at 8 bases. Per germline, CDR1 MNHNS and CDR2 SASEGT. Unmatched junction bases numbered 1, after V lost 0 bases and J lost 1 base. CDR3 size: 15 residues. The CDR3 sequence: CASSEAAGGQETQYF. The CDR3 DNA is TGTGCCAGCAGTGAAGCGGCGGGAGGCCAAGAGACCCAGTACTTC.

The chain links TRBV4-2 to TRBJ2-1; D possibly corresponds to TRBD1 (5 bases). V dropped 0 bases and J dropped 1 base, with 7 bases sitting between them. From germline, CDR1 is LGHNA and CDR2 YNFKEQ. This CDR3 contains 15 residues. CDR3 residues: CASSQDRVSYNEQFF. CDR3 sequence (DNA): TGTGCCAGCAGCCAAGACAGGGTGTCCTACAATGAGCAGTTCTTC.

CDR3 sequence: CASSLGQPSYEQYF. CDR3 in DNA: TGCGCCAGCAGCTTGGGACAGCCATCCTACGAGCAGTACTTC. This chain joins TRBV5-1 and TRBJ2-7; maybe TRBD1 (5 bases). The length of the CDR3 is 14 residues. Germline V gene sequence: CDR1 SGHRS, CDR2 YFSETQ. With 0 bases removed from V and 1 base from J, the gap between germline ends came to 8 bases.

The chain carries TRBV4-1 and TRBJ2-2; TRBD2 matches 10 bases. The CDR3 runs 16 residues. Germline-derived CDR1 and CDR2 are MGHRA and YSYEKL. V lost 3 bases and J lost 5; bases outside the gene matches: 6. In DNA form, the CDR3 reads TGCGCCAGCAGCCAGGAAAGCGGGAGGGTGACCGGGGAGCTGTTTTTT. As protein: CASSQESGRVTGELFF.

In DNA form, the CDR3 reads TGTGCCAGCAGCCCCCTTACAGGGGGGGCGGCTGAAAAACTGTTTTTT. Amino acids: CASSPLTGGAAEKLFF. The chain employs TRBV4-2 and TRBJ1-4; TRBD1 aligns across 8 bases. Trimming cost V 4 bases and J 7 bases; bases outside gene matches: 11. In germline, CDR1 is LGHNA, CDR2 YNFKEQ. This CDR3 contains 16 residues.

DNA of the CDR3: TGTGCCAGCTCCTACGACAGGGGCTCCGGCTACACCTTC. As protein: CASSYDRGSGYTF. V usage is TRBV18 and J usage is TRBJ1-2, with TRBD1 matching 8 bases. CDR1 and CDR2 from the germline V gene are KGHSH and LQKENI. The CDR3 has 13 residues. The V gene end was trimmed by 6 bases and the J gene end by 8 bases; junction bases not matched to a gene: 8.

The table lists this clone with a few counts. The V and J genes are TRBV10-3 and TRBJ1-1; 7 positions match TRBD1. Germline lookup yields CDR1 ENHRY and CDR2 SYGVKD. The CDR3 runs 16 residues. The J segment lost 1 base and the V segment lost 3 bases, leaving 8 bases of the junction unmatched. CDR3 amino acids: CAISDHRGGGNTEAFF. The DNA for the CDR3 is TGTGCCATCAGTGACCACAGGGGTGGTGGGAACACTGAAGCTTTCTTT.

This clone was seen more than once but under ten times. CDR3 DNA sequence: TGTGCCAGCAGCCCTATAGCGGGAGCGGGTTCCTACGAGCAGTACTTC. It translates to CASSPIAGAGSYEQYF. The chain joins TRBV11-2 to TRBJ2-7, with 9 bases fitting TRBD2. The germline gives CDR1 SGHAT, CDR2 FQNNGV. The CDR3 has 16 amino acids. J was trimmed by 1 base and V by 5 bases; bases with no gene match: 9.

The chain joins TRBV10-3 to TRBJ2-1, with a weak D call TRBD1 (6 bases). The V gene's germline CDR1 is ENHRY and CDR2 SYGVKD. This CDR3 has 15 amino acids. V lost 6 bases to trimming and J lost 7 bases, with 19 bases between them. CDR3 sequence reads: CAISLSDSLGNEQFF. In nucleotides, the CDR3 is TGTGCCATCAGCCTATCGGACAGCCTGGGGAATGAGCAGTTCTTC.

The chain couples TRBV5-6 to TRBJ1-6; weak D call: TRBD1 (5 bases). The CDR3 consists of 14 residues. The ends were cut back, 3 bases at V and 4 bases at J, with 8 bases in the middle. Germline V lookup: CDR1 SGHDT, CDR2 YYEEEE. CDR3 coding DNA: TGTGCCAGCAGCTCGACAGCTTATAATTCACCCCTCCACTTT. As protein: CASSSTAYNSPLHF.

The chain recombines TRBV28 with TRBJ1-5; 7 bases fit TRBD1. CDR3 length: 15 residues. CDR1 is MDHEN and CDR2 is SYDVKM in the germline V gene. Germline trimming cut 1 base from V and 7 bases from J; bases unmatched to any gene: 7. Here the CDR3 reads CASSLLGTAKQPQHF. In DNA form, the CDR3 reads TGTGCCAGCAGTTTATTAGGGACAGCAAAGCAGCCCCAGCATTTT.